This T cell receptor beta chain came from a study of blood T cell repertoires in COVID-19. Study-wide context: COVID-19 samples from acute and convalescent phases originated in the United States, Italy and Spain.

Seattle researchers signed up patients amid active infection and tracked them longitudinally. In the original workflow: For nucleated cells, counts were estimated from reference gene primer amplification. Libraries were prepared by immunoSEQ multiplex PCR; TCRdb keeps only in-frame clonotypes and omits some of them. D and trimming come from the DNA, and the V and J calls and clone size come from that table. The sample has a few hundred thousand clones; 80% to 90% are singletons. The CDR3 consists of 13 residues. Germline V gene lookup returns CDR1 SGHAT and CDR2 FQDESV (reference sequence). With 5 bases removed from V and 5 bases from J, the gap between germline ends came to 9 bases.

The chain employs TRBV11-1 and TRBJ2-2, with a tentative D call TRBD1 (6 bases). The sequence was obtained from a woman aged 70-85 years with COVID-19, enrolled during active disease. The sequencing input was peripheral blood. DNA for the CDR3: TGTGCCAGCAGCCACAGGGAAACCGGGGAGCTGTTTTTT. Amino acid sequence: CASSHRETGELFF.